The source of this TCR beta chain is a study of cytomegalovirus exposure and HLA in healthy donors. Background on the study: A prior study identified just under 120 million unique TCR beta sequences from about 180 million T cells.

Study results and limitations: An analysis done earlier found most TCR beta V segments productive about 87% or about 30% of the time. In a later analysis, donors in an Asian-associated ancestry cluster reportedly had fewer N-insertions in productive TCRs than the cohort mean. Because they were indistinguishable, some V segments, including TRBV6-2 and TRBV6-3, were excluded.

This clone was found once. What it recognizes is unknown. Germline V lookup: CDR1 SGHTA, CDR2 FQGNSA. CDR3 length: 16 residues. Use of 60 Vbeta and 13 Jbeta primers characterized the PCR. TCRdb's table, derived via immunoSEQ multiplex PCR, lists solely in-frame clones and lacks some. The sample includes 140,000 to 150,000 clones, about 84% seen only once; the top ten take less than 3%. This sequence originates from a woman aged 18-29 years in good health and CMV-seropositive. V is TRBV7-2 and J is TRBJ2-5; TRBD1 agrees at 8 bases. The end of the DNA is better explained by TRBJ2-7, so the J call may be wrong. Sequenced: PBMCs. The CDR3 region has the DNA TGTGCCAGCAGCTTAGAGTGGGGACAGGCAAACTACGAGCAGTACTTC. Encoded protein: CASSLEWGQANYEQYF.